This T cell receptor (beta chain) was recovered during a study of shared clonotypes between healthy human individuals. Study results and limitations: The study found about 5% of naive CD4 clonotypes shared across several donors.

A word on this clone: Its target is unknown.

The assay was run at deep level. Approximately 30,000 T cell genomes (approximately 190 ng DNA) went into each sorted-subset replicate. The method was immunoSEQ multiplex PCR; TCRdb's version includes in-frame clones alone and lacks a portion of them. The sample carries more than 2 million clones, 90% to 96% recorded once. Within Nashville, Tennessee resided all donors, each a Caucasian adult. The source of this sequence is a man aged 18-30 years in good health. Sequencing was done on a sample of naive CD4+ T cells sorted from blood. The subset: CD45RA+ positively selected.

The CDR3: CACGTSLAHEQFF. The CDR3, as DNA: TGTGCCTGCGGGACTTCCCTCGCCCATGAGCAGTTCTTC. The rearrangement links TRBV30 to TRBJ2-1, with D perhaps TRBD2 (6 bases). Trimming took 6 bases from V and 8 from J, leaving 17 bases between them. This CDR3 contains 13 residues. In germline, CDR1 is GTSNPN, CDR2 SVGIG (reference sequence).